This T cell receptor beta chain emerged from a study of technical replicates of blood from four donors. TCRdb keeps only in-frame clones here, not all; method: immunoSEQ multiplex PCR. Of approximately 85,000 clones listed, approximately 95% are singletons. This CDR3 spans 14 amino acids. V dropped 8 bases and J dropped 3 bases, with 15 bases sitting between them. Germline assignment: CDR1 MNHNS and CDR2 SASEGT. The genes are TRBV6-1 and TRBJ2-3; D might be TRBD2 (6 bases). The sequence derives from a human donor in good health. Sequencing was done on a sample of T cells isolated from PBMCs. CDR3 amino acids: CASDKEGRTDTQYF. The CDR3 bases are TGTGCCAGCGATAAGGAGGGACGAACAGATACGCAGTATTTT.